These T cell receptor beta chains were read from a single sample in a study of identical twins. TCRdb ran MiXCR on the 5' RACE reads and lists one entry per CDR3 protein. The sample records about 550,000 distinct CDR3 sequences, more than 20% being singletons. The sample was also reused in another study, on yellow fever vaccine responses in identical twins.

Input material: CD4+ T cells sorted from blood. The receptors come from a woman between 18 and 29 years old in good health. CDR3s include the opening cysteine and the closing phenylalanine or tryptophan. D genes are given only for firm matches. A row's size may be missing; if present it is once, few, many or a size class.

d_gene	v_gene	j_gene	abundance	CDR3aa	CDR3nt
NA	TRBV6-5	TRBJ2-7	NA	CASSYEIGVEQYF	TGTGCCAGCAGTTACGAGATCGGGGTCGAGCAGTACTTC
TRBD2	TRBV20-1	TRBJ2-1	NA	CSARPGLAVRNEQFF	TGCAGTGCTAGGCCGGGACTAGCGGTGCGCAATGAGCAGTTCTTC
TRBD1	TRBV7-9	TRBJ1-6	few	CASSLLQGGSPLHF	TGTGCCAGCAGCTTACTACAGGGGGGCTCACCCCTCCACTTT
NA	TRBV9	TRBJ2-3	few	CASSPRGRGDTQYF	TGTGCCAGCAGCCCGCGGGGGCGCGGAGATACGCAGTATTTT
NA	TRBV6-1	TRBJ2-2	NA	CASSEGLTTGELFF	TGTGCCAGCAGTGAGGGACTTACCACCGGGGAGCTGTTTTTT
NA	TRBV5-1	TRBJ2-1	NA	CASSPVASSYNEQFF	TGCGCCAGCAGCCCCGTCGCAAGCTCCTACAATGAGCAGTTCTTC
TRBD1	TRBV5-4	TRBJ2-3	NA	CASSRTGWGSSTDTQYF	TGTGCCAGCAGCCGGACAGGGTGGGGATCTAGCACAGATACGCAGTATTTT
NA	TRBV5-1	TRBJ2-2	NA	CASSTTGYANTGELFF	TGCGCCAGCAGCACAACGGGATACGCGAACACCGGGGAGCTGTTTTTT
NA	TRBV5-6	TRBJ1-1	NA	CASSWIGRSEAFF	TGTGCCAGCAGCTGGATAGGGCGGTCTGAAGCTTTCTTT
TRBD2	TRBV29-1	TRBJ2-1	NA	CSVGGLAGGGEQFF	TGCAGCGTTGGAGGACTAGCGGGGGGGGGTGAGCAGTTCTTC
TRBD1	TRBV5-1	TRBJ1-2	few	CASSPGQGAVGYTF	TGCGCCAGCAGCCCTGGACAGGGGGCAGTTGGCTACACCTTC
NA	TRBV6-1	TRBJ2-5	few	CASMNRVGETQYF	TGTGCCAGCATGAACAGGGTTGGGGAGACCCAGTACTTC
NA	TRBV12-3/TRBV12-4	TRBJ2-2	few	CASSLRRKTDTGELFF	TGTGCCAGCAGTTTACGTAGGAAAACAGACACCGGGGAGCTGTTTTTT
NA	TRBV29-1	TRBJ2-1	few	CSVVPAPHEQFF	TGCAGCGTTGTTCCTGCCCCCCATGAGCAGTTCTTC
TRBD1	TRBV3-1	TRBJ1-6	NA	CASRWDRVGSPLHF	TGTGCCAGCAGATGGGACAGGGTTGGGTCACCCCTCCACTTT